The 22 T cell receptor beta chains below were found in one sample sequenced in a study of shared clonotypes between healthy human individuals. This table comes from immunoSEQ multiplex PCR, and its TCRdb copy is limited to in-frame clones, with some not included. The sample has about 1.1 million clones; about 84% are singletons. The source material was memory CD4+ T cells from PBMCs. Subset described: CD45RA-negative fraction. All receptors derive from a man younger than 35 in good health. Some clones in this sample may be carry-over from other donors' samples.

This chain joins TRBV30 and TRBJ2-7, with 7 bases matching TRBD2. With 0 bases clipped from V and 3 bases from J, the junction kept 8 bases outside the gene matches. The germline CDR1 and CDR2 sequences are GTSNPN and SVGIG (reference sequence). The CDR3 extends over 15 amino acids. The CDR3 spells CAWSVWAGAGYEQYF. In nucleotides, the CDR3 is TGTGCCTGGAGTGTATGGGCGGGAGCAGGCTACGAGCAGTACTTC. Looking up the rest from reference TRBV30 and TRBJ2-7 gives the full variable domain: SQTIHQWPATLVQPVGSPLSLECTVEGTSNPNLYWYRQAAGRGLQLLFYSVGIGQISSEVPQNLSASRPQDRQFILSSKKLLLSDSGFYLCAWSVWAGAGYEQYFGPGTRLTVT.

The genes are TRBV6-5 and TRBJ1-1, with D possibly TRBD1 on 6 matching bases. This CDR3 spans 15 amino acids. V was pared by 2 bases and J by 4 bases, with 14 bases between. Germline V CDR1 and CDR2: MNHEY, SVGAGI. CDR3 in DNA: TGTGCCAGCAGTTACGGTACAGGGATCGGCACTGAAGCTTTCTTT. Translation: CASSYGTGIGTEAFF.

This chain connects TRBV27 to TRBJ1-6; D is ambiguous. Germline V gene lookup returns CDR1 MNHEY and CDR2 SMNVEV (reference sequence). There are 15 residues in the CDR3. The ends were cut back, 4 bases at V and 13 bases at J, with 20 bases in the middle. CDR3 amino acids: CASSSRTANPGPLHF. CDR3 bases: TGTGCCAGCAGTTCTCGGACTGCCAACCCTGGCCCCCTCCACTTT.

CDR3 sequence (DNA): TGTGCCAGCAGTGAGTTCTCTGACACTGGGAATGGCTACACCTTC. The encoded protein is CASSEFSDTGNGYTF. The chain joins TRBV2 to TRBJ1-2; D is undetermined. This CDR3 contains 15 residues. The germline V gene has CDR1 SNHLY and CDR2 FYNNEI. Between the trimmed V and J ends, which lost 3 bases and 6 bases, there was a span of 17 bases.

As regards this clone: This sample includes further DNA sequences coding for the same CDR3. The rearrangement uses TRBV5-1 and TRBJ2-3, with D uncertain. The CDR3 is 12 residues long. Germline V gives CDR1 SGHRS, CDR2 YFSETQ. V lost 1 base to trimming and J lost 5 bases, with 5 bases between them. CDR3 residues: CASSLLGDTQYF. In nucleotides, the CDR3 is TGCGCCAGCAGCTTGCTAGGAGATACGCAGTATTTT.

This chain joins TRBV18 and TRBJ1-2, with 8 bases that match TRBD1. Losses at the gene ends were 5 bases for V and 4 bases for J; bases not matched to a gene: 3. CDR1 is KGHSH, CDR2 LQKENI, per germline. The CDR3 has 13 residues. The CDR3 region is CASSAGTGYGYTF. The CDR3 DNA is TGTGCCAGCTCAGCCGGGACAGGCTATGGCTACACCTTC.

Notes on this clone: The same CDR3 arises from other DNA sequences in this sample as well. The chain is built from TRBV28 and TRBJ1-3; D is uncertain. V was clipped by 8 bases and J by 0 bases, with 11 bases between them. From germline, CDR1 is MDHEN and CDR2 SYDVKM. The CDR3 length is 14 residues. CDR3 sequence: CASGTAFSGNTIYF. CDR3 nucleotides: TGTGCCAGCGGTACGGCCTTCTCTGGAAACACCATATATTTT.

This clone was seen a handful of times. This rearrangement joins TRBV7-9 to TRBJ1-1; D is undetermined. The ends were cut back, 1 base at V and 5 bases at J, with 5 bases in the middle. In germline, CDR1 is SEHNR, CDR2 FQNEAQ (reference sequence). The CDR3 spans 12 residues. The CDR3 loop reads CASSLEDTEAFF. The CDR3 DNA reads TGTGCCAGCAGCTTAGAGGATACTGAAGCTTTCTTT.

V usage is TRBV6-5 and J usage is TRBJ2-2; no reliable D call. This CDR3 contains 14 residues. Trimming removed 5 bases from V and 5 bases from J, with 12 bases in between. CDR1 is MNHEY and CDR2 is SVGAGI in the germline V gene. For the CDR3, the DNA is TGTGCCAGCAGTCGTCCTGTGGGGACCGGGGAGCTGTTTTTT. Protein product: CASSRPVGTGELFF.

The chain recombines TRBV11-1 with TRBJ1-4; 8 bases match TRBD1. Trimming at V came to 5 bases and at J to 7 bases, leaving 3 bases not matched to a gene. The CDR3 spans 13 residues. Per germline, CDR1 SGHAT and CDR2 FQDESV (reference sequence). The CDR3 DNA reads as TGTGCCAGCAGCATGGGACAGGCTGAAAAACTGTTTTTT. Protein sequence: CASSMGQAEKLFF.

The chain combines TRBV7-2 with TRBJ2-1, with D possibly TRBD2 on 6 matching bases. The CDR3 contains 12 residues. Trimming removed 2 bases from V and 9 bases from J, with 8 bases in between. Per the germline V gene, CDR1 is SGHTA and CDR2 is FQGNSA. The CDR3 protein is CASSLYGSEQFF. In DNA form, the CDR3 reads TGTGCCAGCAGCTTATACGGGAGTGAGCAGTTCTTC.

The V gene is TRBV15, the J gene TRBJ1-2; D call uncertain. Deletions cut 3 bases from V and 3 bases from J, with 11 bases between. The CDR3 has 14 amino acids. In germline, CDR1 is LNHNV, CDR2 YYDKDF (reference sequence). As DNA, the CDR3 is TGTGCCACCAGCAGCGAAAGGAAGTACTATGGCTACACCTTC. Translated: CATSSERKYYGYTF. The complete variable domain, with remaining parts taken from reference TRBV15 and TRBJ1-2, reads DAMVIQNPRYQVTQFGKPVTLSCSQTLNHNVMYWYQQKSSQAPKLLFHYYDKDFNNEADTPDNFQSRRPNTSFCFLDIRSPGLGDTAMYLCATSSERKYYGYTFGSGTRLTVV.

The chain combines TRBV2 with TRBJ2-1; 12 bases are a match to TRBD2. Germline V gene lookup returns CDR1 SNHLY and CDR2 FYNNEI. The CDR3 extends over 13 amino acids. CDR3 sequence (DNA): TGTGCGATACTAGCGGGAGGAAGCAATGAGCAGTTCTTC. Amino acid sequence: CAILAGGSNEQFF.

The chain has TRBV6-5 and TRBJ2-5; a possible D gene is TRBD1 (6 bases). With 4 bases removed from V and 3 bases from J, the gap between germline ends came to 9 bases. CDR3 length: 13 amino acids. Per germline, CDR1 MNHEY and CDR2 SVGAGI. CDR3 in DNA: TGTGCCAGCAGTTCCGGGACAAAAGAGACCCAGTACTTC. This encodes CASSSGTKETQYF.

V is TRBV5-1 and J is TRBJ2-5; 9 nucleotides line up with TRBD1. J lost 5 bases, V lost 6 bases, and 11 bases had no gene match. The CDR3 is 15 amino acids. Germline V gives CDR1 SGHRS, CDR2 YFSETQ. The CDR3 loop reads CASTPQGALGETQYF. The CDR3 DNA sequence: TGCGCCAGCACCCCACAGGGGGCGCTTGGGGAGACCCAGTACTTC. Looking up the rest from reference TRBV5-1 and TRBJ2-5 gives the full variable domain: KAGVTQTPRYLIKTRGQQVTLSCSPISGHRSVSWYQQTPGQGLQFLFEYFSETQRNKGNFPGRFSGRQFSNSRSEMNVSTLELGDSALYLCASTPQGALGETQYFGPGTRLLVL.

Concerning this clone: The junction departs from the called germline gene at one end, perhaps through a read error. The rearrangement joins TRBV28 to TRBJ1-5; D gene uncertain. Germline V CDR1 and CDR2: MDHEN, SYDVKM. This CDR3 region has 16 residues. The chain's CDR3 is CASSLYGPKSSQPQHF. The CDR3 DNA is TGTGCCAGCAGTTTATACGGGCCAAAAAGCAGTCAGCCCCAGCATTTT. The full variable domain, its missing parts supplied by reference TRBV28 and TRBJ1-5, is DVKVTQSSRYLVKRTGEKVFLECVQDMDHENMFWYRQDPGLGLRLIYFSYDVKMKEKGDIPEGYSVSREKKERFSLILESASTNQTSMYLCASSLYGPKSSQPQHFGDGTRLSIL.

As to this clone: A read error is possible here, since a much larger clone lies one base away. At the DNA level, this CDR3 is encoded by other sequences in the same sample as well. The chain joins TRBV7-2 to TRBJ2-1, with 9 bases fitting TRBD2. CDR1 SGHTA and CDR2 FQGNSA come from the germline V gene. The V gene end was trimmed by 0 bases and the J gene end by 7 bases; junction bases not matched to a gene: 1. CDR3 size: 14 residues. Here the CDR3 DNA reads TGTGCCAGCAGCTTAGCTAGCGGGAGTAATGAGCAGTTCTTC. Protein product: CASSLASGSNEQFF. Using reference TRBV7-2 and TRBJ2-1 for the parts outside the CDR3, the full variable domain is GAGVSQSPSNKVTEKGKDVELRCDPISGHTALYWYRQSLGQGLEFLIYFQGNSAPDKSGLPSDRFSAERTGGSVSTLTIQRTQQEDSAVYLCASSLASGSNEQFFGPGTRLTVL.

This chain joins TRBV28 and TRBJ2-2; 7 bases match TRBD1. This CDR3 comprises 17 residues. Germline V gives CDR1 MDHEN, CDR2 SYDVKM. Unmatched junction bases numbered 9, after V lost 5 bases and J lost 0 bases. The CDR3 protein is CASSDRPGQPNTGELFF. DNA of the CDR3: TGTGCCAGCAGTGACCGTCCGGGACAGCCGAACACCGGGGAGCTGTTTTTT. The variable domain in full, with the rest retrieved from reference TRBV28 and TRBJ2-2, is DVKVTQSSRYLVKRTGEKVFLECVQDMDHENMFWYRQDPGLGLRLIYFSYDVKMKEKGDIPEGYSVSREKKERFSLILESASTNQTSMYLCASSDRPGQPNTGELFFGEGSRLTVL.

The rearrangement joins TRBV2 to TRBJ2-5, with TRBD1 matching 9 bases. Germline V gene sequence: CDR1 SNHLY, CDR2 FYNNEI. CDR3 length: 14 residues. The J segment lost 5 bases and the V segment lost 5 bases, leaving 6 bases of the junction unmatched. The CDR3 DNA reads TGTGCCAGCAGTAAACAGGGGGCATGGGAGACCCAGTACTTC. This gives the protein CASSKQGAWETQYF.

V gene TRBV30 combines with J gene TRBJ1-4; the match to TRBD1 covers 7 bases. The CDR3 runs to 13 residues. V gave up 3 bases and J gave up 7 bases; unmatched junction bases: 5. Germline V gene sequence: CDR1 GTSNPN, CDR2 SVGIG (reference sequence). The CDR3, as DNA: TGTGCCTGGAGCGCCCGACAGGGTGAAAAACTGTTTTTT. Translating it yields CAWSARQGEKLFF.

This chain uses TRBV7-9 with TRBJ2-3, with D perhaps TRBD1 (5 bases). The germline gives CDR1 SEHNR, CDR2 FQNEAQ (reference sequence). The V end lost 0 bases, the J end lost 6 bases, and 7 bases lay between the germline ends. The length of the CDR3 is 13 residues. This CDR3 is CASSLASGDTQYF. The CDR3 DNA follows: TGTGCCAGCAGCTTAGCTTCAGGGGATACGCAGTATTTT.

The genes are TRBV5-1 and TRBJ1-3, with D possibly matching TRBD1 (5 bases). The CDR3 runs to 16 residues. Trimming took 1 base from V and 0 from J, leaving 11 bases between them. Germline V gene sequence: CDR1 SGHRS, CDR2 YFSETQ. The CDR3, as DNA: TGCGCCAGCAGCTTGTTGGGACTGAACTCTGGAAACACCATATATTTT. Translating gives CASSLLGLNSGNTIYF.